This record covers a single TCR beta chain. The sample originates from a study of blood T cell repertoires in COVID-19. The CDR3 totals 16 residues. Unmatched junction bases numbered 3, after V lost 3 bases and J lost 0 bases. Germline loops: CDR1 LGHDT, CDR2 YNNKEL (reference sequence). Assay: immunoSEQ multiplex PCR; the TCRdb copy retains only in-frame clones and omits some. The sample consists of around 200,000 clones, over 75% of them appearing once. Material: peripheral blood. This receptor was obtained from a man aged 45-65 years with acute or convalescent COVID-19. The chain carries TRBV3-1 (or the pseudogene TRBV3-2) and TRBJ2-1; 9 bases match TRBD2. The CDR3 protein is CASSHGGGASYNEQFF. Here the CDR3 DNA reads TGTGCCAGCAGCCATGGCGGGGGGGCCTCCTACAATGAGCAGTTCTTC.